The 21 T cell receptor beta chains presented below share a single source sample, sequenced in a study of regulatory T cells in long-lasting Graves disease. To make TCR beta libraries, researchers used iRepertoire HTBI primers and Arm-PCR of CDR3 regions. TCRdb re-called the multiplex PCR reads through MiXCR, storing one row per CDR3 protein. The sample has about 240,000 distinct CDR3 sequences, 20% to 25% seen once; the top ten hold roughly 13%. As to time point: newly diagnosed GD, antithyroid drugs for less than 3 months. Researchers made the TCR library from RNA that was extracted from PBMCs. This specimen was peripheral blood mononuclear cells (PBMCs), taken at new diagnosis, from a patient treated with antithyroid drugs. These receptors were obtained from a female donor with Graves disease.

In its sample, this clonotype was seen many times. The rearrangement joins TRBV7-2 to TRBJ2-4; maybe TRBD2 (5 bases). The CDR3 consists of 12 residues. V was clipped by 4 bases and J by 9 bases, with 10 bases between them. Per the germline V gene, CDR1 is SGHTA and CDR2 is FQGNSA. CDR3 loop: CASSSGRGIQYF. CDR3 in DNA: TGTGCCAGCAGCTCGGGTCGGGGCATTCAGTACTTC.

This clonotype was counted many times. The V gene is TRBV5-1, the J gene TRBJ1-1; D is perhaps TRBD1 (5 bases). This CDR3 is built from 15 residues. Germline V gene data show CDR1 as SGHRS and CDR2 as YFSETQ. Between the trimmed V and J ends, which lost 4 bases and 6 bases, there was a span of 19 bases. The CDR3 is CASSVENARGSEAFF. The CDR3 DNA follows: TGCGCCAGCAGCGTCGAGAATGCACGGGGCTCTGAAGCTTTCTTT.

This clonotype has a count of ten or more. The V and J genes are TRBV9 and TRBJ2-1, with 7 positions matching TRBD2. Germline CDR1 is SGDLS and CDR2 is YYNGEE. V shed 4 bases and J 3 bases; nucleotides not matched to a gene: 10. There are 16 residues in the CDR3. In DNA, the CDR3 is TGTGCCAGCAGCCCCCGGGGAGGGCTTGGCTACAATGAGCAGTTCTTC. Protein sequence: CASSPRGGLGYNEQFF.

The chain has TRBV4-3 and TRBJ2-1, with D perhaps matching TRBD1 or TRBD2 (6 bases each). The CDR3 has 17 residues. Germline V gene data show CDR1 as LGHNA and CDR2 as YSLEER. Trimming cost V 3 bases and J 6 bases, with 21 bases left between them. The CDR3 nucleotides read TGCGCCAGCAGCCAGCCACTCGGGGGCCAAGACTCCAATGAGCAGTTCTTC. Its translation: CASSQPLGGQDSNEQFF.

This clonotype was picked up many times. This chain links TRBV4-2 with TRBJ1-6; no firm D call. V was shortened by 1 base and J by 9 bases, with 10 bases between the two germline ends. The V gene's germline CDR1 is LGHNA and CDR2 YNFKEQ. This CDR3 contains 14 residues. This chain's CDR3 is CASSQGRSGSPLHF. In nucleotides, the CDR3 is TGTGCCAGCAGCCAAGGGCGTTCCGGTTCACCCCTCCACTTT.

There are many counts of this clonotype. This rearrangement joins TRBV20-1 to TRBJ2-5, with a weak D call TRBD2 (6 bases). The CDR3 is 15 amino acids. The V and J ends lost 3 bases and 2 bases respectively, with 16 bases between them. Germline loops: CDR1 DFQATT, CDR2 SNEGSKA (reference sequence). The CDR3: CSASLGGALQETQYF. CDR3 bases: TGCAGTGCTAGTTTAGGCGGGGCCCTACAAGAGACCCAGTACTTC.

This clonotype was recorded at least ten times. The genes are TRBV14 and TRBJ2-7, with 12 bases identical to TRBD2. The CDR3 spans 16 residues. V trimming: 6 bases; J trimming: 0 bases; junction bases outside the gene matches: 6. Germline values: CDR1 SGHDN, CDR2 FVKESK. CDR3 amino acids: CASRSTSGGTSYEQYF. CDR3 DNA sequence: TGTGCCAGCAGGTCGACTAGCGGGGGAACCTCCTACGAGCAGTACTTC.

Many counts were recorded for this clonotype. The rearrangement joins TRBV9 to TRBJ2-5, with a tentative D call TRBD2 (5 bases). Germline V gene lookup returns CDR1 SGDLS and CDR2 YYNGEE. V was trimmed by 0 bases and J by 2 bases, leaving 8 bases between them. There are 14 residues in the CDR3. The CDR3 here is CASSVASRQETQYF. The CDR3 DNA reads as TGTGCCAGCAGCGTAGCTAGCAGACAAGAGACCCAGTACTTC.

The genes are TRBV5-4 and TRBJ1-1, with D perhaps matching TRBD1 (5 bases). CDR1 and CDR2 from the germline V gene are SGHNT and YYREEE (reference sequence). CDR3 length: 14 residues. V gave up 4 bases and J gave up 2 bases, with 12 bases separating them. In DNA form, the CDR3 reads TGTGCCAGCAGCAAGGGTCGGGGCAACACTGAAGCTTTCTTT. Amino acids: CASSKGRGNTEAFF. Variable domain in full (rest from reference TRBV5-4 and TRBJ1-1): ETGVTQSPTHLIKTRGQQVTLRCSSQSGHNTVSWYQQALGQGPQFIFQYYREEENGRGNFPPRFSGLQFPNYSSELNVNALELDDSALYLCASSKGRGNTEAFFGQGTRLTVV.

The CDR3 region is CASSLSTGLLSVEQYF. In DNA, the CDR3 is TGCGCCAGCAGCTTGTCGACAGGGCTCCTGTCGGTCGAGCAGTACTTC. This chain links TRBV5-1 with TRBJ2-7; the match to TRBD1 covers 7 bases. Germline values: CDR1 SGHRS, CDR2 YFSETQ. Unmatched junction bases numbered 13, after V lost 1 base and J lost 6 bases. CDR3 length equals 16 residues.

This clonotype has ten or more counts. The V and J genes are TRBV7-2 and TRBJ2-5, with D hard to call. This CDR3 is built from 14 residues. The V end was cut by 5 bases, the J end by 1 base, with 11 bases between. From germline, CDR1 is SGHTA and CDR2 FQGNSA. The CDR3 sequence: CASSPPWAQETQYF. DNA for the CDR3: TGTGCCAGCAGCCCCCCTTGGGCCCAAGAGACCCAGTACTTC.

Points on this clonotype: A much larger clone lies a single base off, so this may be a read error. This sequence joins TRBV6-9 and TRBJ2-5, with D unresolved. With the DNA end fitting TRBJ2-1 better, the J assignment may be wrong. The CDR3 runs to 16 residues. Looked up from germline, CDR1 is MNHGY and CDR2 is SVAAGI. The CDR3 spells CASSYLIASPYNGQFF. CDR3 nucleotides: TGTGCCAGCAGTTACTTAATAGCCAGCCCCTACAATGGGCAGTTCTTC.

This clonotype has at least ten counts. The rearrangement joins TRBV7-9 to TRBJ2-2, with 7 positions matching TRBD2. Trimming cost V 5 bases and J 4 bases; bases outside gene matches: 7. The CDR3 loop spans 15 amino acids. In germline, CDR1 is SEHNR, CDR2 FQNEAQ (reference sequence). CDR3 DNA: TGTGCCAGCAGCCCCCACAGCGGGACCACCGGGGAGCTGTTTTTT. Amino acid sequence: CASSPHSGTTGELFF.

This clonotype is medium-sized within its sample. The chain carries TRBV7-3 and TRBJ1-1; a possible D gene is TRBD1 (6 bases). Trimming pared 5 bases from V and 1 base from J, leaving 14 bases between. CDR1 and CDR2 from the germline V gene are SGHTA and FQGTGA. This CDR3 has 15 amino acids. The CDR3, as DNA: TGTGCCAGCAGCGATTTGGCCAGGGGGAACACTGAAGCTTTCTTT. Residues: CASSDLARGNTEAFF. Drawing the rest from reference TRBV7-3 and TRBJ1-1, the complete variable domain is GAGVSQTPSNKVTEKGKYVELRCDPISGHTALYWYRQSLGQGPEFLIYFQGTGAADDSGLPNDRFFAVRPEGSVSTLKIQRTERGDSAVYLCASSDLARGNTEAFFGQGTRLTVV.

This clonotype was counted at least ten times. CDR3 loop: CSASPKNTQYF. The CDR3 nucleotides read TGCAGTGCTAGCCCTAAAAATACGCAGTATTTT. The chain combines TRBV20-1 with TRBJ2-3; D unresolved. Germline values: CDR1 DFQATT, CDR2 SNEGSKA (reference sequence). The CDR3 has 11 residues. V was shortened by 3 bases and J by 7 bases, with 8 bases between the two germline ends.

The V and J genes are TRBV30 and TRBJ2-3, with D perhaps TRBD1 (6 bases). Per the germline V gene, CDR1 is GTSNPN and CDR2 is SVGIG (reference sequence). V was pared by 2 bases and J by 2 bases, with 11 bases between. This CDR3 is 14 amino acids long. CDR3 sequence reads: CAWSWGTTTDTQYF. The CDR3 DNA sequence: TGTGCCTGGAGTTGGGGGACAACCACAGATACGCAGTATTTT. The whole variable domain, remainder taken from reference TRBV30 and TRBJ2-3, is SQTIHQWPATLVQPVGSPLSLECTVEGTSNPNLYWYRQAAGRGLQLLFYSVGIGQISSEVPQNLSASRPQDRQFILSSKKLLLSDSGFYLCAWSWGTTTDTQYFGPGTRLTVL.

The DNA for the CDR3 is TGTGCCAGTAGGCTCAGCGGGAGGGCCGATGATGAGCAGTTCTTC. Its translation: CASRLSGRADDEQFF. This sequence joins TRBV19 and TRBJ2-1, with 10 positions matching TRBD2. The CDR3 contains 15 residues. V dropped 6 bases and J dropped 8; count of bases not matched to a gene: 10. Germline CDR1 reads LNHDA; CDR2 reads SQIVND (reference sequence).

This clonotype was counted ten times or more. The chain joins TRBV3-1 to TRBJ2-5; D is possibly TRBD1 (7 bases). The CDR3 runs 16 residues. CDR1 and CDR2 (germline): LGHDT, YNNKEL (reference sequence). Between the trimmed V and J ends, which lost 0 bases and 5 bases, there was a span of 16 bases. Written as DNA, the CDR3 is TGTGCCAGCAGCCAAGATGGAGGGGGCCGGAGGGAGACCCAGTACTTC. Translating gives CASSQDGGGRRETQYF.

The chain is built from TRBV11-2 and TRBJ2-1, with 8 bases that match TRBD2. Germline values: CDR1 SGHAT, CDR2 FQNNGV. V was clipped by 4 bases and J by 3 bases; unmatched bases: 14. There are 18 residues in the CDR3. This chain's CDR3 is CASSWTSQGNNLYNEQFF. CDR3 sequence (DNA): TGTGCCAGCAGCTGGACTAGCCAAGGAAATAACCTCTACAATGAGCAGTTCTTC.

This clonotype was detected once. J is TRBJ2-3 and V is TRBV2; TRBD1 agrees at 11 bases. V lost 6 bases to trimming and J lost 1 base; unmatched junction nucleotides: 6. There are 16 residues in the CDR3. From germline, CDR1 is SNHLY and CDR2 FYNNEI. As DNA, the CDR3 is TGTGCCAGCAGGTCCGGGACAGGGGGTGGCACAGATACGCAGTATTTT. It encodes CASRSGTGGGTDTQYF.

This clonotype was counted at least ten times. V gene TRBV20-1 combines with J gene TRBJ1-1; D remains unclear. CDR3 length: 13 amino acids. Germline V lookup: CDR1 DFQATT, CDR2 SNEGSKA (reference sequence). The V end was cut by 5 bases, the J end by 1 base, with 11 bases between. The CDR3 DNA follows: TGCAGTGCTTTGGACTTGAAGAACACTGAAGCTTTCTTT. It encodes CSALDLKNTEAFF.